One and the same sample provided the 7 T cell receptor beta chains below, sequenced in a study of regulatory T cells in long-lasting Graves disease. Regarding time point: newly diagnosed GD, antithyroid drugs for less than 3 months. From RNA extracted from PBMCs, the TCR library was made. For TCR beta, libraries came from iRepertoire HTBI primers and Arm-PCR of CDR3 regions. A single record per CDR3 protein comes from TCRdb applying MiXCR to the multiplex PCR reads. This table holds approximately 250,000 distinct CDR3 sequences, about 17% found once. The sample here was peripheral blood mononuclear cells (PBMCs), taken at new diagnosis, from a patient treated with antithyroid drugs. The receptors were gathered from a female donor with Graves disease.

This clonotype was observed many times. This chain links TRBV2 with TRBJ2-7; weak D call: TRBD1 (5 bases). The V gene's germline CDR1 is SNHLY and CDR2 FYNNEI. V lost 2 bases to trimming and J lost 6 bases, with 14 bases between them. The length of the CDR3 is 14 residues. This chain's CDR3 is CASSESGRVSEQYF. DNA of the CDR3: TGTGCCAGCAGTGAATCCGGCAGGGTCTCCGAGCAGTACTTC.

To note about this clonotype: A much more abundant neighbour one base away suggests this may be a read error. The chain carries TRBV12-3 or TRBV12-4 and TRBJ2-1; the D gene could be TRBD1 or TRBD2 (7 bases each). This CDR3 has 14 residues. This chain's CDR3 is CASSLTSGGREQSF. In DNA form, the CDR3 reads TGTGCCAGCAGTTTGACGTCAGGGGGGCGGGAGCAGTCCTTC.

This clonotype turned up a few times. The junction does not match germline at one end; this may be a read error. CDR3 DNA sequence: TGTGCCGCCAGCCTCCCCAGGGGCGAAGGCGAAAAACTGTTTTTT. Protein sequence: CAASLPRGEGEKLFF. The gene calls are TRBV15 and TRBJ1-4; maybe TRBD1 (6 bases). The CDR3 runs to 15 residues. Germline V lookup: CDR1 LNHNV, CDR2 YYDKDF (reference sequence).

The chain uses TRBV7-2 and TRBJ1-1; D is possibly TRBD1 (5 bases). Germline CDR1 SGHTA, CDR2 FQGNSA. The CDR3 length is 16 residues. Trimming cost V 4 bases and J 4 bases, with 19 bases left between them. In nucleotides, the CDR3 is TGTGCCAGCAGCTATCAGGGATACCCGGTTTTCACTGAAGCTTTCTTT. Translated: CASSYQGYPVFTEAFF.

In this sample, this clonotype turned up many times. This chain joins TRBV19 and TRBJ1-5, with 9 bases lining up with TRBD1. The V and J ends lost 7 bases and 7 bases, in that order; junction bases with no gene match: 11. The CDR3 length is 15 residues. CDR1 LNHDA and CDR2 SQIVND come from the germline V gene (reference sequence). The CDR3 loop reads CASTRDRAKGQPQHF. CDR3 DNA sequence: TGTGCCAGTACTCGGGACAGGGCGAAGGGGCAGCCCCAGCATTTT.

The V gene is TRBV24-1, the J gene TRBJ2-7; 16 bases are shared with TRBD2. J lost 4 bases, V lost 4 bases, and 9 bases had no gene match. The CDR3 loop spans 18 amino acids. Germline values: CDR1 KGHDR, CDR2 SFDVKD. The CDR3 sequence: CATSEFGTSGRAGYEQYF. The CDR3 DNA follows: TGTGCCACCAGTGAGTTCGGGACTAGCGGGAGGGCCGGGTACGAGCAGTACTTC.

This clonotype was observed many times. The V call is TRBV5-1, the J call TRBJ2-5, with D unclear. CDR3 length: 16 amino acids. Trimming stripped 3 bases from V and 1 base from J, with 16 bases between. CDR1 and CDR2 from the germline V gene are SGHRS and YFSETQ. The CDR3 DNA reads TGCGCCAGCAGCTCACGGACCACATGGGGCCAAGAGACCCAGTACTTC. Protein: CASSSRTTWGQETQYF.